Described below is a single T cell receptor (beta chain) sequence and its context. Its antigen is not identified. This sample is part of a study of shared clonotypes between healthy human individuals. Cells designated naive CD8 were CD45RO-negative and were positively selected for CCR7, with terminally differentiated effector memory CD45RA+ cells excluded. Germline V lookup: CDR1 SEHNR, CDR2 FQNEAQ (reference sequence). This CDR3 has 15 residues. V shed 2 bases and J shed 3 bases, with 14 bases lying between them. Study-wide results and limits: Only blood underwent sampling, and tissue repertoires likely differ. Although depth was large, rarefaction showed that sequencing of the sorted subsets was incomplete.

Methods used by the authors: ImmunoSEQ output lacked quality scores and full-length reads, limiting matched filtering. Sequenced by immunoSEQ multiplex PCR; TCRdb stores in-frame clones only, minus some. The DNA gave D and trimming, while V, J and clone size come from that table. The repertoire has 600,000 or so clones, more than 95% of them found once; the top ten carry approximately 0.33%. The sequencing sample was made of naive CD8+ T cells sorted from blood. This receptor was identified in a man aged 30 to 39 in good health. The V and J genes are TRBV7-9 and TRBJ2-7; D might be TRBD2 (7 bases). The CDR3 coding sequence is TGTGCCAGCAGCTTATCCCGAGGGGGGGTCTACGAGCAGTACTTC. Translating it yields CASSLSRGGVYEQYF.